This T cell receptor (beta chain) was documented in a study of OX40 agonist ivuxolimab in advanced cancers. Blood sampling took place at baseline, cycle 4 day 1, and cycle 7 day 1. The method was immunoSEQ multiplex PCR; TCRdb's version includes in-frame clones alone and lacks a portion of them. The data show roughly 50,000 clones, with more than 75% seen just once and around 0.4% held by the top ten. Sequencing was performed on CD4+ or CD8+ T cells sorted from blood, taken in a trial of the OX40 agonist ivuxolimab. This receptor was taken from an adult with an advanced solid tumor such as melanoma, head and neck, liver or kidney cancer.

The CDR3 coding sequence is TGTGCCAGCAGCTTAGCGGTCATGAACACTGAAGCTTTCTTT. It encodes CASSLAVMNTEAFF. J is TRBJ1-1 and V is TRBV7-9; no reliable D call. The V end lost 0 bases, the J end lost 0 bases, and 5 bases lay between the germline ends. The CDR3 has 14 residues. CDR1 is SEHNR and CDR2 is FQNEAQ in the germline V gene (reference sequence).